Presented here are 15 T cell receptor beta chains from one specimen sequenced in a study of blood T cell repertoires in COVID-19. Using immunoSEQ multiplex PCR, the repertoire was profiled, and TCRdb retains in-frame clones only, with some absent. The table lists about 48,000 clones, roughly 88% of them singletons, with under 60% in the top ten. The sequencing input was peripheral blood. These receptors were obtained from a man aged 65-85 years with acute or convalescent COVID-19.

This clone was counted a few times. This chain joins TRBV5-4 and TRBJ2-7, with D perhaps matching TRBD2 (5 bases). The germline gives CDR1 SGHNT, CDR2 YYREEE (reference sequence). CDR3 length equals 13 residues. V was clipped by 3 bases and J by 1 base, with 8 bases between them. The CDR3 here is CASSSTRSYEQYF. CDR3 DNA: TGTGCCAGCAGCTCTACTAGATCCTACGAGCAGTACTTC.

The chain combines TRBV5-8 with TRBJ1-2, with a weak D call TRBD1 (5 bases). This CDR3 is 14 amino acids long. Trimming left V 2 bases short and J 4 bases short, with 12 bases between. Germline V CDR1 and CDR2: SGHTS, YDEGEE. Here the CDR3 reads CASSFGGSGYGYTF. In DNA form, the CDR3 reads TGTGCCAGCAGCTTTGGGGGGAGCGGCTATGGCTACACCTTC.

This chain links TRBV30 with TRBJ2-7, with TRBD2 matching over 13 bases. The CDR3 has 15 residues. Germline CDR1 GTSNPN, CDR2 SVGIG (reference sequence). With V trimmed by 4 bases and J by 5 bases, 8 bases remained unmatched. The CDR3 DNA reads TGTGCCTGGACTCTTGGGACTAGCGGGAACCACGAGCAGTACTTC. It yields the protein CAWTLGTSGNHEQYF.

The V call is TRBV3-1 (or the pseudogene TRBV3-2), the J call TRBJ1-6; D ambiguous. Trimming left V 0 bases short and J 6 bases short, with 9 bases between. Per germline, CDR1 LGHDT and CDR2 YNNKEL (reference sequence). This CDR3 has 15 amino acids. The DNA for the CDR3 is TGTGCCAGCAGCCAAGATCCCCAGGCTAATTCACCCCTCCACTTT. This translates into CASSQDPQANSPLHF.

The CDR3 DNA follows: TGTGCCAGCAGTGACATGAACACCGGGGAGCTGTTTTTT. Translation gives CASSDMNTGELFF. The J gene is TRBJ2-2, the V gene TRBV25-1; D is unresolved. With 3 bases removed from V and 1 base from J, the gap between germline ends came to 3 bases. Germline CDR1 is MGHDK and CDR2 is SYGVNS. This CDR3 has 13 amino acids.

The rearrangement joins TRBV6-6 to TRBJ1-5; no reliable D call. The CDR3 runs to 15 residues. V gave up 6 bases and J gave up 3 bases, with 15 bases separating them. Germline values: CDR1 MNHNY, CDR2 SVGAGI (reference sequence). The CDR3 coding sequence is TGTGCCAGCAGCCAGGCTCCCGGACTCAATCAGCCCCAGCATTTT. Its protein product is CASSQAPGLNQPQHF.

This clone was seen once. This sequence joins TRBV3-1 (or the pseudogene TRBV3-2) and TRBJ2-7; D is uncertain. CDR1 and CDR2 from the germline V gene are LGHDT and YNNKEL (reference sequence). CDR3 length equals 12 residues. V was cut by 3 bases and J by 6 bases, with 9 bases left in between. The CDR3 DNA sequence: TGTGCCAGCAGCCAGAGCTGGTCCGAGCAGTACTTC. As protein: CASSQSWSEQYF.

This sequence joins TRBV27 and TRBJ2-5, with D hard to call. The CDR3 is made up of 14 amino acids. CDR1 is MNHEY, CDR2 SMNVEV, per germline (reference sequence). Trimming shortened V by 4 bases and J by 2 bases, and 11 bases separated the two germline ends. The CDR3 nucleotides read TGTGCCAGCAGTTCTAACAGCTATCAAGAGACCCAGTACTTC. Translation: CASSSNSYQETQYF.

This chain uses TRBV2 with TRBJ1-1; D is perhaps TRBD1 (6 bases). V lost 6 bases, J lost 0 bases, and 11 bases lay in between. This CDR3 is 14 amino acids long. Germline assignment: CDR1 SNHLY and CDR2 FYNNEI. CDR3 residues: CASRAGTMNTEAFF. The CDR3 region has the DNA TGTGCCAGCAGGGCCGGGACAATGAACACTGAAGCTTTCTTT.

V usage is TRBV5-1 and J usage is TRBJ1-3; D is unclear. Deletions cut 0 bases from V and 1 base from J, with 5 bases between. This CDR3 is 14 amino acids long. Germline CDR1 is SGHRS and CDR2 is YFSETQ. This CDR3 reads CASSLDFSGNTIYF. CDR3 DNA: TGCGCCAGCAGCTTGGACTTTTCTGGAAACACCATATATTTT.

The CDR3 DNA follows: TGTGCCAGCTCACAGACAGATTTTGGTGAAGCTTTCTTT. This encodes CASSQTDFGEAFF. This rearrangement joins TRBV18 to TRBJ1-1; a weak D match, TRBD1 (5 bases). This CDR3 is 13 amino acids long. Germline values: CDR1 KGHSH, CDR2 LQKENI. Trimming pared 4 bases from V and 7 bases from J, leaving 13 bases between.

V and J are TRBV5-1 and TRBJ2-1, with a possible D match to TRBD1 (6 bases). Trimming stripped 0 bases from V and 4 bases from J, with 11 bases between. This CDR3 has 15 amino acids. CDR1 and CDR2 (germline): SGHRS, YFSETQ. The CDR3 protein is CASSLEGQLYNEQFF. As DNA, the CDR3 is TGCGCCAGCAGCTTGGAAGGACAGTTATACAATGAGCAGTTCTTC. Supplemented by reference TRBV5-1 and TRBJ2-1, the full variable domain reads KAGVTQTPRYLIKTRGQQVTLSCSPISGHRSVSWYQQTPGQGLQFLFEYFSETQRNKGNFPGRFSGRQFSNSRSEMNVSTLELGDSALYLCASSLEGQLYNEQFFGPGTRLTVL.

This CDR3 reads CASRTTGGAGQPQHF. CDR3 sequence (DNA): TGTGCCAGCAGGACCACAGGGGGCGCGGGTCAGCCCCAGCATTTT. The chain uses TRBV2 and TRBJ1-5, with 9 bases that match TRBD1. The trim removed 6 bases at V and 6 bases at J, leaving 9 bases unmatched. Per germline, CDR1 SNHLY and CDR2 FYNNEI. This CDR3 comprises 15 residues.

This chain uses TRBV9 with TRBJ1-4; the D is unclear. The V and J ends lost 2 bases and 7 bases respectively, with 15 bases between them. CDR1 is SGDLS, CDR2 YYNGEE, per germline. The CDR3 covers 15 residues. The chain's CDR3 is CASSVRTGETEKLFF. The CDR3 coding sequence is TGTGCCAGCAGCGTGAGGACCGGGGAGACTGAAAAACTGTTTTTT.

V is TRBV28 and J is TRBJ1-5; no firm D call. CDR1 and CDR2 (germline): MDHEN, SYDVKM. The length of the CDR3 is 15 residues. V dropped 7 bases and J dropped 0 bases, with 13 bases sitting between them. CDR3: CASTTDTFSNQPQHF. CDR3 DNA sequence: TGTGCCAGCACCACCGACACTTTTAGCAATCAGCCCCAGCATTTT. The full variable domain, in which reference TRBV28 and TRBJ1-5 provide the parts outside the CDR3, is DVKVTQSSRYLVKRTGEKVFLECVQDMDHENMFWYRQDPGLGLRLIYFSYDVKMKEKGDIPEGYSVSREKKERFSLILESASTNQTSMYLCASTTDTFSNQPQHFGDGTRLSIL.